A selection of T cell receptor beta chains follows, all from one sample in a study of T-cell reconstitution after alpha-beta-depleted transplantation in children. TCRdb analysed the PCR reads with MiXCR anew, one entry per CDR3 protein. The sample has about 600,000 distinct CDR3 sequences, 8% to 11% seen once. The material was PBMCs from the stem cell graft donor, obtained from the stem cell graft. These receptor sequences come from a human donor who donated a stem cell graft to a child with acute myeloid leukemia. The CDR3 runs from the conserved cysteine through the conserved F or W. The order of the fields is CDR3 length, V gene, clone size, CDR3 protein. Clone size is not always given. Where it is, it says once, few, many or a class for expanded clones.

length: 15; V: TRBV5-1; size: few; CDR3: CASSLSGVSNTEAFF
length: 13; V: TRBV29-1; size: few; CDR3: CSVDRGGSYEQYF
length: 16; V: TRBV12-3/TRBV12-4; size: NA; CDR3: CASSFPRNAGANVLTF
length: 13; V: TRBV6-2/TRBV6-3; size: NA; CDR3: CASSYARAKGYTF
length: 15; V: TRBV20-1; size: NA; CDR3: CSARELAGADYEQYF
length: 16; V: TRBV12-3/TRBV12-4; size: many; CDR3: CASSPGRLLNTGELFF
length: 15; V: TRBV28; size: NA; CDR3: CASSLLGQGPNTQYF
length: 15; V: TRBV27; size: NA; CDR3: CASSSTQGYNQPQHF
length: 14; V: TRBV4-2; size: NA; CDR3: CASSQPYRGTEAFF
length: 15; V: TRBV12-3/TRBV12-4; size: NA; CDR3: CASRPGGRTSREQFF